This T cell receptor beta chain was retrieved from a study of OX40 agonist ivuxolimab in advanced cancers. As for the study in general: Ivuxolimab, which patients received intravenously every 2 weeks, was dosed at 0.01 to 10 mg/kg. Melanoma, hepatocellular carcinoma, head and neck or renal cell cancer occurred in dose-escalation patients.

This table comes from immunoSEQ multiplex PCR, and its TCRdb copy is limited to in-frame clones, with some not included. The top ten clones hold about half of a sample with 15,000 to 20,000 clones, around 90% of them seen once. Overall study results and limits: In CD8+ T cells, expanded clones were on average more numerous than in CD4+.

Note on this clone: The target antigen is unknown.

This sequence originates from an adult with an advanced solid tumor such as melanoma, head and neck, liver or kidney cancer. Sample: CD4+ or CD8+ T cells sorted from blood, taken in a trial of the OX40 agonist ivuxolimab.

As DNA, the CDR3 is TGTGCCAGCAGCACCTGGGACTACAATGAGCAGTTCTTC. This codes for CASSTWDYNEQFF. This sequence joins TRBV7-9 and TRBJ2-1; D uncertain. V gave up 5 bases and J gave up 3 bases, with 8 bases separating them. The V gene's germline CDR1 is SEHNR and CDR2 FQNEAQ (reference sequence). The CDR3 extends over 13 amino acids.